Below, one TCR beta chain is given with its context. This specimen belongs to a study of blood T cells in healthy people across ages. Sample-barcoded 5' priming and a J-beta primer mix drove a second PCR of roughly 6 to 12 cycles. TCRdb called the 5' RACE reads again in MiXCR, with one record for every CDR3 protein. Counted here are 500,000 to 600,000 distinct CDR3 sequences, roughly 28% occurring once; the ten biggest clones make up roughly 20%. The germline gives CDR1 LGHNA, CDR2 YNFKEQ. The CDR3 has 15 amino acids. V dropped 0 bases and J dropped 9; count of bases not matched to a gene: 2. Sequences were obtained from blood. The chain has TRBV4-2 and TRBJ2-1, with 13 bases matching TRBD2. The clonotype comes from a woman between 70 and 85 years old in good health. CDR3 residues: CASSQEGTSGIEQFF. The CDR3 bases are TGTGCCAGCAGCCAAGAAGGGACTAGCGGGATTGAGCAGTTCTTC.